The following is a T cell receptor (beta chain) sequence with its context. Its antigen remains unknown. This record comes from a study of early stage breast cancer tumors. Study-level information: Of 15 to 20 invasive breast tumors, around 13 were hormone receptor-positive, HER2-negative. Average read coverage per sample was around 10-fold.

The data were produced by immunoSEQ multiplex PCR, yet TCRdb's version contains in-frame clones alone and is incomplete. The sample lists approximately 19,000 clones, 76% seen once, with 25% to 35% in the top ten. Study-level findings and limits: Tumor and normal breast were distinguished via blood comparison in about 90% of the 16 patients. Tumors had roughly 2.5-fold higher T cell density than normal breast.

The TCR originated in a person between 55 and 69 years old with breast cancer. Source material: blood.

The CDR3 DNA is TGCGCCAGCAGCTTGGTACCGAACACTGAAGCTTTCTTT. Translating it yields CASSLVPNTEAFF. J is TRBJ1-1 and V is TRBV5-1; D gene ambiguous. Germline CDR1 is SGHRS and CDR2 is YFSETQ. Between the trimmed V and J ends, which lost 0 bases and 1 base, there was a span of 4 bases. This CDR3 contains 13 residues.